This TCR beta chain emerged from a study of T cells after yellow fever vaccination. Overall study context: Fractions containing few cells were prepared with SMART-Seq v4 Ultra Low Input.

This clonotype appeared many times. TCRdb re-called the 5' RACE reads with MiXCR, one entry per CDR3 protein. The data contain roughly 310,000 distinct CDR3 sequences, roughly 4% of them singletons. Germline V gene data show CDR1 as LGHNA and CDR2 as YNFKEQ. The V gene lost 1 base and the J gene lost 0 bases, with 9 bases spanning the gap. The CDR3 totals 16 residues. The chain links TRBV4-2 to TRBJ1-4; D perhaps matches TRBD1 (5 bases). This specimen was PBMCs, taken on the day of the yellow fever booster vaccination. The sequence derives from a man younger than 30 who received the YFV17D yellow fever vaccine. CDR3 nucleotide sequence: TGTGCCAGCAGCCAAGTCCAGGGTGCAACTAATGAAAAACTGTTTTTT. It codes for CASSQVQGATNEKLFF.